Shown below are 24 T cell receptor beta chains from a single sample sequenced in a study of long-term antiretroviral therapy in people with HIV. The assay, immunoSEQ v3.0, was run at survey level. The assay was immunoSEQ multiplex PCR, and TCRdb's table has in-frame clones only and misses some. The data show around 23,000 clones, approximately 81% seen once. The source was unsorted PBMCs, collected at the start of antiretroviral therapy, before treatment. These receptors were taken from a woman between 18 and 29 years old with HIV.

This clone was observed a handful of times. V usage is TRBV9 and J usage is TRBJ2-7; 8 bases are shared with TRBD1. CDR3 length: 15 residues. Germline CDR1 and CDR2: SGDLS and YYNGEE. With 2 bases clipped from V and 2 bases from J, the junction kept 6 bases outside the gene matches. The CDR3 nucleotides are TGTGCCAGCAGCGTCCGGACAGGGCCAACCTACGAGCAGTACTTC. Its protein product is CASSVRTGPTYEQYF.

The chain is built from TRBV10-3 and TRBJ1-5; maybe TRBD1 (5 bases). V lost 0 bases to trimming and J lost 5 bases, with 5 bases between them. This CDR3 is built from 13 residues. Per the germline V gene, CDR1 is ENHRY and CDR2 is SYGVKD. The DNA of the CDR3 is TGTGCCATCAGTGAGTCGGGGGATCAGCCCCAGCATTTT. Its protein is CAISESGDQPQHF.

This sequence joins TRBV19 and TRBJ2-7; 8 bases are a match to TRBD2. CDR1 and CDR2 from the germline V gene are LNHDA and SQIVND (reference sequence). J gave up 5 bases and V 5 bases, and 8 bases lay outside the gene matches. This CDR3 spans 14 amino acids. This CDR3 reads CASSSGGGLNEQYF. The CDR3 DNA follows: TGTGCCAGTAGTTCTGGCGGGGGGCTAAACGAGCAGTACTTC.

This clone was observed a handful of times. The chain uses TRBV2 and TRBJ2-7; the match to TRBD1 covers 7 bases. This CDR3 is built from 15 residues. V was pared by 2 bases and J by 6 bases, with 10 bases of the junction left unmatched. Germline-derived CDR1 and CDR2 are SNHLY and FYNNEI. The CDR3 sequence: CASSEYAGGSGEQYF. For the CDR3, the DNA is TGTGCCAGCAGTGAATATGCAGGGGGATCGGGCGAGCAGTACTTC.

This clone showed up just once. The chain uses TRBV11-2 and TRBJ1-3; D unresolved. Germline lookup yields CDR1 SGHAT and CDR2 FQNNGV. The V gene lost 5 bases and the J gene lost 0 bases, with 17 bases spanning the gap. CDR3 length equals 17 residues. The CDR3 spells CASSPSASPISGNTIYF. CDR3 bases: TGTGCCAGCAGCCCCTCGGCCTCCCCCATCTCTGGAAACACCATATATTTT.

CDR3 bases: TGTGCCAGCAGACCTAAAGTAGGCAATTCACCCCTCCACTTT. It specifies CASRPKVGNSPLHF. The gene calls are TRBV7-2 and TRBJ1-6, with unresolved D. Germline-derived CDR1 and CDR2 are SGHTA and FQGNSA. This CDR3 region has 14 residues. Between the trimmed V and J ends, which lost 6 bases and 7 bases, there was a span of 13 bases.

This sequence joins TRBV29-1 and TRBJ1-2, with TRBD1 matching over 7 bases. The junction had 9 bases not matched to a gene; V was cut back by 6 bases and J by 8 bases. CDR3 size: 12 residues. CDR1 is SQVTM and CDR2 is ANQGSEA in the germline V gene. The CDR3 region is CSVLTGQDGYTF. In DNA, the CDR3 is TGCAGCGTCCTAACCGGACAGGACGGCTACACCTTC.

Regarding this clone: The identical CDR3 is also encoded by other nucleotide sequences in the sample. The chain couples TRBV18 to TRBJ1-6; D is unclear. This CDR3 region has 14 residues. Trimming shortened V by 6 bases and J by 0 bases, and 6 bases separated the two germline ends. The germline CDR1 and CDR2 sequences are KGHSH and LQKENI. The CDR3 sequence is CASSKSSYNSPLHF. For the CDR3, the DNA is TGTGCCAGCTCCAAGAGCTCCTATAATTCACCCCTCCACTTT.

This sequence joins TRBV6-4 and TRBJ1-4; TRBD1 matches 7 bases. The CDR3 is made up of 13 amino acids. Germline assignment: CDR1 MRHNA and CDR2 SNTAGT. J lost 10 bases, V lost 6 bases, and 8 bases had no gene match. The CDR3 region has the DNA TGTGCCAGCAGAATTAACAGGGGAGGAAAACTGTTTTTT. This encodes CASRINRGGKLFF.

V gene TRBV6-1 combines with J gene TRBJ2-6; perhaps TRBD1 as D (6 bases). V gave up 3 bases and J gave up 4 bases, with 10 bases separating them. Germline V gene lookup returns CDR1 MNHNS and CDR2 SASEGT. This CDR3 region has 15 residues. The CDR3: CASSEGASGANVLTF. DNA for the CDR3: TGTGCCAGCAGTGAGGGGGCGTCGGGGGCCAACGTCCTGACTTTC.

V is TRBV19 and J is TRBJ1-1, with TRBD1 matching 8 bases. CDR3 size: 12 residues. Germline V lookup: CDR1 LNHDA, CDR2 SQIVND (reference sequence). V trimming: 7 bases; J trimming: 11 bases; junction bases outside the gene matches: 9. DNA for the CDR3: TGTGCCAGTAATCAAATGGACAGGGTGGCTTTCTTT. Its translation is CASNQMDRVAFF.

The rearrangement links TRBV6-6 to TRBJ1-2, with 12 positions matching TRBD1. The CDR3 totals 15 residues. The junction had 10 bases not matched to a gene; V was cut back by 6 bases and J by 8 bases. Germline V CDR1 and CDR2: MNHNY, SVGAGI (reference sequence). The CDR3 coding sequence is TGTGCCAGCAGATGGGGGACAGGGGGCGATTCCGGCTACACCTTC. Translated: CASRWGTGGDSGYTF.

This clone was picked up one time. This chain links TRBV28 with TRBJ1-1; D is unresolved. From germline, CDR1 is MDHEN and CDR2 SYDVKM. The CDR3 totals 15 residues. V lost 3 bases and J lost 4, with 15 bases in between. As DNA, the CDR3 is TGTGCCAGCAGTTTGAGCACAAGGGTGTTCACTGAAGCTTTCTTT. This gives the protein CASSLSTRVFTEAFF.

This chain uses TRBV19 with TRBJ1-1; D is unresolved. Germline CDR1 is LNHDA and CDR2 is SQIVND (reference sequence). The CDR3 sequence is 13 residues long. Trimming stripped 7 bases from V and 1 base from J, with 10 bases between. The CDR3, as DNA: TGTGCCAGTACTTTAGGGAGGAACACTGAAGCTTTCTTT. Amino acid sequence: CASTLGRNTEAFF.

The V and J genes are TRBV28 and TRBJ2-1, with 12 bases identical to TRBD2. The CDR3 contains 16 residues. J lost 5 bases, V lost 6 bases, and 8 bases had no gene match. Germline CDR1 reads MDHEN; CDR2 reads SYDVKM. DNA for the CDR3: TGTGCCAGCAGAAACCCTAGCGGGAGGGCAAACAATGAGCAGTTCTTC. Amino acids: CASRNPSGRANNEQFF.

Judged by abundance, this clone is medium-sized. The same CDR3 is also encoded by other DNA sequences in this sample. The CDR3 loop reads CASKGPSNTGELFF. In DNA form, the CDR3 reads TGTGCCAGCAAAGGACCCTCGAACACCGGGGAGCTGTTTTTT. This chain connects TRBV9 to TRBJ2-2, with unresolved D. Per the germline V gene, CDR1 is SGDLS and CDR2 is YYNGEE. CDR3 length: 14 residues. The germline V and J ends were trimmed by 6 bases and 0 bases, with 9 bases remaining between them.

CDR3 amino acids: CASGSGSSREQFF. The CDR3 coding sequence is TGTGCCTCCGGTTCGGGGTCATCTCGAGAGCAGTTCTTC. J is TRBJ2-1 and V is TRBV7-9; possibly TRBD2 for D (5 bases). This CDR3 has 13 residues. With 11 bases removed from V and 10 bases from J, the gap between germline ends came to 21 bases. Per germline, CDR1 SEHNR and CDR2 FQNEAQ (reference sequence).

This clone was detected only once. The chain carries TRBV10-3 and TRBJ2-1; D perhaps matches TRBD1 (6 bases). Germline V gene lookup returns CDR1 ENHRY and CDR2 SYGVKD. Trimming left V 3 bases short and J 6 bases short, with 9 bases between. This CDR3 spans 13 amino acids. CDR3 DNA sequence: TGTGCCATCAGTGAAGGGACAATCAATGAGCAGTTCTTC. Translation gives CAISEGTINEQFF.

This chain connects TRBV10-3 to TRBJ1-2; D gene unclear. The CDR3 sequence is 13 residues long. Trimming removed 3 bases at V and 3 bases at J, with 8 bases between. The V gene's germline CDR1 is ENHRY and CDR2 SYGVKD. The CDR3 here is CAISDSAHYGYTF. The CDR3 nucleotides are TGTGCCATCAGTGACTCGGCTCACTATGGCTACACCTTC.

The chain links TRBV23-1 to TRBJ1-1, with unresolved D. TRBV23-1 is labeled an ORF, and its function is uncertain. V was clipped by 4 bases and J by 4 bases, with 19 bases between them. This CDR3 contains 16 residues. CDR3 DNA: TGCGCCAGCAGTCCCTACCCCGGGGTACGGGGCACTGAAGCTTTCTTT. This codes for CASSPYPGVRGTEAFF.

The rearrangement joins TRBV6-4 to TRBJ1-2, with 8 bases lining up with TRBD1. This CDR3 is 15 amino acids long. The V and J ends lost 3 bases and 2 bases, in that order; junction bases with no gene match: 5. Germline CDR1 MRHNA, CDR2 SNTAGT. The CDR3 nucleotides are TGTGCCAGCAGTGATTTGGGACAGGTGAACTATGGCTACACCTTC. It codes for CASSDLGQVNYGYTF.

The genes are TRBV7-8 and TRBJ2-5; 11 nucleotides agree with TRBD2. Unmatched junction bases numbered 3, after V lost 1 base and J lost 2 bases. CDR1 and CDR2 from the germline V gene are SGHVS and FQNEAQ. The CDR3 spans 16 residues. Written as DNA, the CDR3 is TGTGCCAGCAGCTTAGAACTAGCGGGGGCTCAAGAGACCCAGTACTTC. Amino acid sequence: CASSLELAGAQETQYF.

The rearrangement uses TRBV6-1 and TRBJ1-3, with TRBD1 identical over 8 bases. The trim removed 4 bases at V and 2 bases at J, leaving 19 bases unmatched. The CDR3 runs 20 residues. The germline V gene encodes CDR1 MNHNS and CDR2 SASEGT. The CDR3 DNA reads as TGTGCCAGCAGTGGCCGGGGGACAGGTTCCCCTTTGATAGCTGGAAACACCATATATTTT. It yields the protein CASSGRGTGSPLIAGNTIYF.

The chain recombines TRBV19 with TRBJ2-5, with D perhaps assigned TRBD1 or TRBD2 (5 bases each). The CDR3 extends over 15 amino acids. The germline V gene encodes CDR1 LNHDA and CDR2 SQIVND (reference sequence). The V end was cut by 2 bases, the J end by 5 bases, with 15 bases between. Here the CDR3 reads CASSIWGRRTETQYF. For the CDR3, the DNA is TGTGCCAGTAGTATATGGGGACGGAGGACCGAGACCCAGTACTTC.